This T cell receptor beta chain came from a study of graft-versus-host responses after intestinal transplantation (dated by TCRdb to 2020 to 2022). For the wider study: Multivisceral, liver-intestinal, or isolated intestinal transplants were received by the recipients. The cohort enrolled some 23 intestinal transplant recipients including one retransplant, and a few patients lacking pretransplant specimens were excluded. Instead of going to the commercial service, samples from a few later patients were sequenced in-house on an Illumina MiSeq and processed with MiXCR. All recipients received anti-thymocyte globulin induction followed by maintenance tacrolimus and steroids for around three years. Donor T cell macrochimerism was defined as a peak of at least 4% donor T cells among recipient peripheral blood mononuclear cells. After intestinal transplantation, graft-versus-host and host-versus-graft alloreactive T cell clones in the graft, circulation and bone marrow were tracked using bulk TCR-beta CDR3 sequencing. To identify alloreactive clones, pre-transplant mixed lymphocyte reaction products were sequenced and compared with unstimulated pre-transplant donor and recipient T cells.

Libraries were made using the immunoSEQ multiplex PCR assay. For most patients, genomic DNA was isolated with the Qiagen DNeasy Blood and Tissue Kit and sent frozen to Adaptive Biotechnologies for TCR sequencing. High-throughput TCR-beta CDR3 sequencing of genomic DNA from most patients was performed by Adaptive Biotechnologies. In the source study's methods: TCR sequencing data for approximately 17 patients were retrieved from Adaptive's ImmunoSEQ software; three other patients were processed with MiXCR and VDJtools. CD4 versus CD8 sorting errors were corrected by removing sequences found in both subsets at a frequency ratio below 5:1. CDR3 nucleotide sequences shared between donor and recipient were removed because the origin of such sequences could not be assigned. At least 2-fold expansion over unstimulated cells and a minimum CFSE-low frequency of 0.002% (template counts) or 0.001% (read counts) were required for clones to be classified as alloreactive. Clones were considered mappable if detected in sequenced pre-transplant spleen, lymph node, or MLR CFSE-low populations of the donor or recipient. The cumulative frequency of alloreactive clones was calculated as a percentage of all sequences, weighted by copy number. Drawn from immuneACCESS, this table holds only the in-frame rearrangements with V and J called that TCRdb kept. Clones are partly lost; checked studies trace under half to an unresolved V gene and leave the rest unexplained. D and trimming were read from the DNA, whereas the V and J calls and clone size are those reported in that table. Counted in this sample were roughly 120,000 clones; around nine tenths of them appeared once. The top ten clones comprise approximately 0.18% of the sample.

The time point label of this sample denotes: cells obtained before transplantation from donor or recipient. CD3+CD4+ and CD3+CD8+ populations were FACS-sorted from unstimulated pre-transplant donor and recipient cells taken from spleen or lymph nodes. The V end gives up 3 bases and the J end 8 bases, leaving 8 bases in the junction not matched to a gene. The CDR3 numbers 14 residues from cysteine through phenylalanine. This entry keeps only the CDR3 DNA: 42 bases, framed from base 1. The germline V gene sets CDR1 to ENHRY and CDR2 to SYGVKD. Notes on this clone: Its antigen is currently not known. Base qualities are not provided; no much larger clone lies one nucleotide away.

Summary of the overall study and its limitations: GvH clones turned up in recipient bone marrow, with some appearing earlier in ileal mucosa or blood, a pattern consistent with an intestinal mucosal origin. High GvH to HvG T cell clonal ratios were observed in the allografts of patients with donor T cell macrochimerism. Conclusions were limited by the relatively low number and heterogeneity of intestinal transplant patients. Early after transplant, declines in HvG clones were associated with peak levels of circulating GvH clones.

The chain is assembled from TRBV10-3 and TRBJ1-2; 8 bases in between match TRBD1. The source of this sequence is a human donor who received an intestinal transplant. The material was unstimulated CD4+ T cells sorted from spleen or lymph node cells, obtained before intestinal transplant. The CDR3 protein is CAISERTGQEGYTF. The sequenced DNA: TGTGCCATCAGTGAAAGGACAGGGCAGGAAGGCTACACCTTC.